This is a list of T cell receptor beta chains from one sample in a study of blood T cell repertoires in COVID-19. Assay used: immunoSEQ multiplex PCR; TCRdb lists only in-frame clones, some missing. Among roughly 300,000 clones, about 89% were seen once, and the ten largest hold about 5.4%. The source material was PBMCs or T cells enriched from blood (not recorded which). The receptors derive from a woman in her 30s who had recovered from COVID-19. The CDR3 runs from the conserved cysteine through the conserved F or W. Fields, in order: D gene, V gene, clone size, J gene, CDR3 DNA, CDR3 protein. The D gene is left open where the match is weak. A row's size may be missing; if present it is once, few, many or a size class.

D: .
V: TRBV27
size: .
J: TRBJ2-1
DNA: TGTGCCAGCAGTCCTAGGTTCAATGAGCAGTTCTTC
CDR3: CASSPRFNEQFF

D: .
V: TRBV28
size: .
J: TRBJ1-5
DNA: TGTGCCAGCAGTTTATTTCGGGATCCTCCAAGTAGCAATCAGCCCCAGCATTTT
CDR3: CASSLFRDPPSSNQPQHF

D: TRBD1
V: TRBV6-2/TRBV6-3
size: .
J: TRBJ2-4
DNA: TGTGCCAGCAGTCGGGACAGCCTAGCCAAAAACATTCAGTACTTC
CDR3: CASSRDSLAKNIQYF

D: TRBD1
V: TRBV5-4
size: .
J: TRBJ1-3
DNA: TGTGCCAGCAGCTTAAGAAGCGGCAGGGGGATGGGAAACACCATATATTTT
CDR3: CASSLRSGRGMGNTIYF

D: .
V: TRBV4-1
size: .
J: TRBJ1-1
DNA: TGCGCCAGCAGCCAAGAAATGGGGGCCACTGAAGCTTTCTTT
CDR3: CASSQEMGATEAFF

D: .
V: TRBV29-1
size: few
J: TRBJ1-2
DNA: TGCAGCGTTGGGACTGGGTATGGCTACACCTTC
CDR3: CSVGTGYGYTF

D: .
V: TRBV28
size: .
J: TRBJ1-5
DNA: TGTGCCAGCAGTTACCGGGTTCTTAGCAATCAGCCCCAGCATTTT
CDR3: CASSYRVLSNQPQHF

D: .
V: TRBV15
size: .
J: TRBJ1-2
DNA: TGTGCCACCAGCAGAGACCTCAAACACAGTGGTCGAAACTATGGCTACACCTTC
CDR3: CATSRDLKHSGRNYGYTF

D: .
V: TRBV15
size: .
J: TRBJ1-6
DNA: TGTGCCACCAGCAGAGTCGCCCCCAACATCTATAATTCACCCCTCCACTTT
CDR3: CATSRVAPNIYNSPLHF

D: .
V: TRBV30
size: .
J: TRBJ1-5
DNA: TGTGCCTGGAGTGTAGGGGCGACCCGGCATTTT
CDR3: CAWSVGATRHF

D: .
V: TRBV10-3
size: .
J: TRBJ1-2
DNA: TGTGCCATCAGTAAGGACAGAAATGGCTACACCTTC
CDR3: CAISKDRNGYTF

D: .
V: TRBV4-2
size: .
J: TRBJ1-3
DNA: TGTGCCAGCAGCCAAGAGCCACTTTGGTCTGGAAACACCATATATTTT
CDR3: CASSQEPLWSGNTIYF

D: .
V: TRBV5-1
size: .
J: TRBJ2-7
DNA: TGCGCCAGCAGCATCGAGCGAGGCCACGAGCAGTACTTC
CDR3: CASSIERGHEQYF

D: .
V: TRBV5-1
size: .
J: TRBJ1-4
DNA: TGCGCCAGCAGCTTTCAGCGTACTAATGAAAAACTGTTTTTT
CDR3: CASSFQRTNEKLFF

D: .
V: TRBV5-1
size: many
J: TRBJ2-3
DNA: TGCGCCAGCAGCGAAAGGACTACCTCGGGAGATACGCAGTATTTT
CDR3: CASSERTTSGDTQYF

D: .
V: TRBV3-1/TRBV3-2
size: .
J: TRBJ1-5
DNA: TGTGCCAGCAGCCAAGATCTAACTCAGCCCCAGCATTTT
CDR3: CASSQDLTQPQHF

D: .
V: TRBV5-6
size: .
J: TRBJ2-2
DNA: TGTGCCAGCAGCCCATATCTCACCGGGGTGAGAGACACCGGGGAGCTGTTTTTT
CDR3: CASSPYLTGVRDTGELFF

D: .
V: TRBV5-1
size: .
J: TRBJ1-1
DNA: TGCGCCACCGGGTTAGACGCGAACACTGAAGCTTTCTTT
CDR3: CATGLDANTEAFF

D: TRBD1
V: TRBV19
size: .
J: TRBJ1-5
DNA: TGTGCCAGTACCCAAGGACAGGGACAAAGCAATCAGCCCCAGCATTTT
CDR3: CASTQGQGQSNQPQHF

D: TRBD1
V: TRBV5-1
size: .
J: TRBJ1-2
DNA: TGCGCCAGCAGCCATCCACAGGGGGAAGACGGCTACACCTTC
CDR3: CASSHPQGEDGYTF

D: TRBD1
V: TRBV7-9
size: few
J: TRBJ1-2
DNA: TGTGCCAGCAGCCTTGGACAGGGTAGGCTCGGCTACACCTTC
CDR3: CASSLGQGRLGYTF

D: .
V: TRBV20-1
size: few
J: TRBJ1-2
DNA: TGCAGTGACTACAGGGTAGGCGGCTACACCTTC
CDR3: CSDYRVGGYTF

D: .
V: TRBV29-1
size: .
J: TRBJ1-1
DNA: TGCAGCGTTGTTGGCAGGTTGAACACTGAAGCTTTCTTT
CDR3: CSVVGRLNTEAFF

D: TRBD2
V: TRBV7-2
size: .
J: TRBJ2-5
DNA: TGTGCCAGCAGCTTAACGGGACTAGCGGGGGGGCAAGGGACCCAGTACTTC
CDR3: CASSLTGLAGGQGTQYF

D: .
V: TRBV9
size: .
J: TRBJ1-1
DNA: TGTGCCAGCAGCGTGAGCCCTGAAGCTTTCTTT
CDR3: CASSVSPEAFF

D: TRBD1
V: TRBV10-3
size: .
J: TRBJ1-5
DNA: TGTGCCATCAGTGAGGGGACAGGGGGCAATCAGCCCCAGCATTTT
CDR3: CAISEGTGGNQPQHF

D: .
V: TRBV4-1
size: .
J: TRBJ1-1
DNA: TGCGCCAGCAGCCGCGGGGGCTCAGTGAGGGACACTGAAGCTTTCTTT
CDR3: CASSRGGSVRDTEAFF

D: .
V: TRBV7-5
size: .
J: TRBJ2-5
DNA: TGTGTCAGAGTTCCCCACCCGGGGGGGCAAGAGACCCAGTACTTC
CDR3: CVRVPHPGGQETQYF

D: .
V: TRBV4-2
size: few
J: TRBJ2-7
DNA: TGTGCCAGCAGCCAAGAGGCCCGGGGTTGGGGCGAGCAGTACTTC
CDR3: CASSQEARGWGEQYF

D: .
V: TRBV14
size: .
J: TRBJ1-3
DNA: TGTGCCAGCAGCCAAGAACATAACAGGGTGATTGGAAACACCATATATTTT
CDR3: CASSQEHNRVIGNTIYF

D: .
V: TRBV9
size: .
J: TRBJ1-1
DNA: TGTGCCAGCACCCAATTAGGAGGGGCGGGCACTGAAGCTTTCTTT
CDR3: CASTQLGGAGTEAFF

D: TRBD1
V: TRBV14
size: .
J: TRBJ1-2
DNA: TGTGCCAGCAGTTTCGTCCACAGGGGATCGCTAGGTGGCTACACCTTC
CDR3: CASSFVHRGSLGGYTF

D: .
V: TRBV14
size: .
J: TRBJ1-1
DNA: TGTGCCAGCAGCCAAGGAGGAGAAGCTTTCTTT
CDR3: CASSQGGEAFF